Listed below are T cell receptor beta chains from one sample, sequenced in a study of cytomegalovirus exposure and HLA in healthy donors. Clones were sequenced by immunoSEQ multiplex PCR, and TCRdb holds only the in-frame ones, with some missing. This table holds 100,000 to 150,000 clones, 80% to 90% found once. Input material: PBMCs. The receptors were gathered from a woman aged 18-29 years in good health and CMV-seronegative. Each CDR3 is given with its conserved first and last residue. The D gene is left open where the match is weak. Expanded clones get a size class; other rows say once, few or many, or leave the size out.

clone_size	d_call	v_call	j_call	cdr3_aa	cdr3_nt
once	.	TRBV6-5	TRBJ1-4	CASSPAGGSMNWLFF	TGTGCCAGCAGCCCCGCGGGGGGGTCTATGAACTGGCTGTTTTTT
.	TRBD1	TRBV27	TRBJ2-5	CASSLSGTERETQYF	TGTGCCAGCAGTTTATCGGGGACAGAGAGAGAGACCCAGTACTTC
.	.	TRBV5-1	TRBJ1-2	CASSLTGTNYGYTF	TGCGCCAGCAGCTTGACCGGGACTAACTATGGCTACACCTTC
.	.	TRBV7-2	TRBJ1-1	CASSFSALWVNTEAFF	TGTGCCAGCAGCTTTTCGGCACTATGGGTTAACACTGAAGCTTTCTTT
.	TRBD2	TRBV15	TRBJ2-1	CATSREGSGKVEQFF	TGTGCCACCAGCAGAGAAGGTAGCGGGAAGGTAGAGCAGTTCTTC
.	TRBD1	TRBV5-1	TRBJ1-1	CASSLGQEAFF	TGCGCCAGCAGCCTGGGACAGGAAGCTTTCTTT
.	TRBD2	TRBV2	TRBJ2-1	CASSATGTSGFNEQFF	TGTGCCAGCAGCGCCACCGGGACTAGCGGATTCAATGAGCAGTTCTTC
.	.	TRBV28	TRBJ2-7	CASTPNPGYEQYF	TGTGCCAGCACCCCTAACCCAGGGTACGAGCAGTACTTC
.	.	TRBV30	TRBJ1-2	CAWNSGGGGYTF	TGTGCCTGGAATTCGGGGGGAGGTGGCTACACCTTC
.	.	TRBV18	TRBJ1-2	CASSPSVDLGARGYTF	TGTGCCAGCTCACCTTCAGTAGATTTAGGAGCACGAGGCTACACCTTC
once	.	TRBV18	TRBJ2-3	CASSPSAQGGADTQYF	TGTGCCAGCTCACCAAGTGCCCAGGGTGGAGCAGATACGCAGTATTTT
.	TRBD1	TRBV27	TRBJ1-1	CASSPGQGATEAFF	TGTGCCAGCAGTCCCGGACAGGGGGCCACTGAAGCTTTCTTT
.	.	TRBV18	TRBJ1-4	CASSPTGHENEKLFF	TGTGCCAGCTCGCCTACGGGACACGAAAATGAAAAACTGTTTTTT
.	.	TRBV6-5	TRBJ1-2	CASISGINNYGYTF	TGTGCCAGCATCAGCGGGATCAATAACTATGGCTACACCTTC
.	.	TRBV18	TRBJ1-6	CASSPQDNNSPLHF	TGTGCCAGCTCACCGCAGGACAACAATTCACCCCTCCACTTT
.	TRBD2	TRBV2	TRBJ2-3	CASKGGGEGDTQYF	TGTGCCAGCAAAGGCGGTGGGGAGGGAGATACGCAGTATTTT
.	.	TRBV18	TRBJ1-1	CASSPVEGTEAFF	TGTGCCAGCTCACCAGTCGAGGGCACTGAAGCTTTCTTT